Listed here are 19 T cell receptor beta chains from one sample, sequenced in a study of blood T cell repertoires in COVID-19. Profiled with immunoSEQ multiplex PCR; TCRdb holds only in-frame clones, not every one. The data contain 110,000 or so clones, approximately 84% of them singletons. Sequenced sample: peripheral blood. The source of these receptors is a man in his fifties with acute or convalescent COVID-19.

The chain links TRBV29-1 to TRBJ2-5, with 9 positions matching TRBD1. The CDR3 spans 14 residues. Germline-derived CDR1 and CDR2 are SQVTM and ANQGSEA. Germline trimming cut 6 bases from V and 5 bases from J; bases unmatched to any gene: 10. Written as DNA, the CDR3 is TGCAGCGTCTCCCGGACAGGGGTTGGCGAGACCCAGTACTTC. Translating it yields CSVSRTGVGETQYF.

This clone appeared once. The chain's CDR3 is CASNLGGQPQHF. In DNA form, the CDR3 reads TGTGCCAGCAATCTAGGGGGTCAGCCCCAGCATTTT. The rearrangement links TRBV19 to TRBJ1-5, with a weak D call TRBD1 (6 bases). CDR1 and CDR2 from the germline V gene are LNHDA and SQIVND (reference sequence). V was cut by 9 bases and J by 6 bases, with 12 bases left in between. CDR3 length: 12 amino acids.

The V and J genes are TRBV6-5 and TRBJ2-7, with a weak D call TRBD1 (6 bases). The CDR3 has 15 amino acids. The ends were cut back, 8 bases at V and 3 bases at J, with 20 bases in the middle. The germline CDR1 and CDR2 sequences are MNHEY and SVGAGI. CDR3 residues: CASLRTPGHFYEQYV. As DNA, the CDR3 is TGTGCCAGCCTAAGAACTCCGGGACACTTCTACGAGCAGTACGTC.

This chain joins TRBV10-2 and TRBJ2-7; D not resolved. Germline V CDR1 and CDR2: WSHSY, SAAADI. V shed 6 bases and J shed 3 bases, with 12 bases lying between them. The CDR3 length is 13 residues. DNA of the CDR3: TGCGCCAGCAGCTACGCGTTCGTCTACGAGCAGTACTTC. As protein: CASSYAFVYEQYF.

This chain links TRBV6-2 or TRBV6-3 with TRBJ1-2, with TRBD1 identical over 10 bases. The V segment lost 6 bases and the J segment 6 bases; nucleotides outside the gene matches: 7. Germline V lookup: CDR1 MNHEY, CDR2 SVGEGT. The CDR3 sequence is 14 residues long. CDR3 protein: CASSWTGGLNGYTF. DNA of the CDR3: TGTGCCAGCAGCTGGACAGGGGGTTTAAATGGCTACACCTTC.

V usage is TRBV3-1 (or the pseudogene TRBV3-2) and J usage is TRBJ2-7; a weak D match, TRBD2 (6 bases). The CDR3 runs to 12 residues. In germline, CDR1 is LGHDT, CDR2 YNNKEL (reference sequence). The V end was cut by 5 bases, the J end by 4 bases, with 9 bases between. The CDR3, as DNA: TGTGCCAGCAGCTGGGACTCATACGAGCAGTACTTC. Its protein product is CASSWDSYEQYF.

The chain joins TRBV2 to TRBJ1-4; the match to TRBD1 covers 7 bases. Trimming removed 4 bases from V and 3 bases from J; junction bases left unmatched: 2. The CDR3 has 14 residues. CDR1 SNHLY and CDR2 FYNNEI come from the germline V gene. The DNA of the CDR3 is TGTGCCAGCAGTGTACAGGGGTCTAATGAAAAACTGTTTTTT. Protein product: CASSVQGSNEKLFF.

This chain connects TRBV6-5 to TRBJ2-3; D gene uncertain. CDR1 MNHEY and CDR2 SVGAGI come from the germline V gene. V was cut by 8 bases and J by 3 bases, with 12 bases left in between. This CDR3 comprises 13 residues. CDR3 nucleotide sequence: TGTGCCAGCGGTACAGATCCGACAGATACGCAGTATTTT. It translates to CASGTDPTDTQYF.

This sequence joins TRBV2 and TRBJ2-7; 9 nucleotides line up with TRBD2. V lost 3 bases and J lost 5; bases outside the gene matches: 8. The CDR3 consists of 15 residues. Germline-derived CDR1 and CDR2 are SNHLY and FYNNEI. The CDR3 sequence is CASSESGGGVNEQYV. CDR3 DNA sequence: TGTGCCAGCAGTGAGTCGGGCGGGGGGGTAAACGAGCAGTACGTC.

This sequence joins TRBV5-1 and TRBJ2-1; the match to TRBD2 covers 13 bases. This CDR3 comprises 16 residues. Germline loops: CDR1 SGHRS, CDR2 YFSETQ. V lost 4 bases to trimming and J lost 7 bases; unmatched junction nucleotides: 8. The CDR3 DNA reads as TGCGCCAGCAGCCCCCATACTAGCGGGGGGGCGAATGAGCAGTTCTTC. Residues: CASSPHTSGGANEQFF.

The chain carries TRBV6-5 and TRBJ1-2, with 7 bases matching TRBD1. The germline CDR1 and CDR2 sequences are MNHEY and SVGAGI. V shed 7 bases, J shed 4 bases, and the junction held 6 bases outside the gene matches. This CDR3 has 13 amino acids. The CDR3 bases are TGTGCCAGCACCTCGGGACAGACCTATGGCTACACCTTC. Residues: CASTSGQTYGYTF.

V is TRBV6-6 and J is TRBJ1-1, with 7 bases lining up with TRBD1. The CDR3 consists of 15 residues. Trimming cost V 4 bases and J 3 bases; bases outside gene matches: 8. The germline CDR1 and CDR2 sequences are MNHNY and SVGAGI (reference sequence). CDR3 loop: CASSSFQGGYTEAFF. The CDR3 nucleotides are TGTGCCAGCAGTTCCTTCCAGGGGGGATACACTGAAGCTTTCTTT.

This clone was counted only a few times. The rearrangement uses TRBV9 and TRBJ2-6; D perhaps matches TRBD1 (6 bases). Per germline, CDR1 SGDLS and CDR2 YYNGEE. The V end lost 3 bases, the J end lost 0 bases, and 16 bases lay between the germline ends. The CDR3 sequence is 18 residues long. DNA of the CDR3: TGTGCCAGCAGCGGGGTGGGGGACACAAACTCTGGGGCCAACGTCCTGACTTTC. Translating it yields CASSGVGDTNSGANVLTF. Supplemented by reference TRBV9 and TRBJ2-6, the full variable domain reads DSGVTQTPKHLITATGQRVTLRCSPRSGDLSVYWYQQSLDQGLQFLIQYYNGEERAKGNILERFSAQQFPDLHSELNLSSLELGDSALYFCASSGVGDTNSGANVLTFGAGSRLTVL.

CDR3 nucleotides: TGCGCCAGCAGTTTTCCGGGACAGAACTATGGCTACACCTTC. The encoded protein is CASSFPGQNYGYTF. The rearrangement links TRBV5-1 to TRBJ1-2; 7 bases line up with TRBD1. The CDR3 spans 14 residues. Germline V gene lookup returns CDR1 SGHRS and CDR2 YFSETQ. V shed 5 bases and J 2 bases; nucleotides not matched to a gene: 6.

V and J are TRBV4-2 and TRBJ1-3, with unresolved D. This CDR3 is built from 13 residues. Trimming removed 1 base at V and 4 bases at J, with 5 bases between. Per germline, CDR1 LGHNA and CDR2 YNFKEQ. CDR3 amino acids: CASSQGRGNTIYF. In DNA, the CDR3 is TGTGCCAGCAGCCAAGGGCGGGGAAACACCATATATTTT.

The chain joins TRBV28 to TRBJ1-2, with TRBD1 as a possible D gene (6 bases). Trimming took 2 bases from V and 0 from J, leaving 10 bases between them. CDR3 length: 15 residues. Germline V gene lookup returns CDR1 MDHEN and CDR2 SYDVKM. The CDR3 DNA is TGTGCCAGCAGTTTAAAACAGGGTGCTAACTATGGCTACACCTTC. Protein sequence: CASSLKQGANYGYTF.

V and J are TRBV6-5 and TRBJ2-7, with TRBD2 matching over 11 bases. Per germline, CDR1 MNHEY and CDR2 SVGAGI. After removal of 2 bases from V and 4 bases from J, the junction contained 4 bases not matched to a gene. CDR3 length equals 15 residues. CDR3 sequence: CASSYKGTSGYEQYF. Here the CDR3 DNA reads TGTGCCAGCAGTTACAAAGGGACTAGCGGATACGAGCAGTACTTC.

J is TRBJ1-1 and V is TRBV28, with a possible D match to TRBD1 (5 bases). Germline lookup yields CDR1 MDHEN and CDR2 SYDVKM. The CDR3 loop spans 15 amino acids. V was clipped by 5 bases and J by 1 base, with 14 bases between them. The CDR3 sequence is CASSPPSGGNTEAFF. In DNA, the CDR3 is TGTGCCAGCAGTCCCCCGTCGGGGGGGAACACTGAAGCTTTCTTT. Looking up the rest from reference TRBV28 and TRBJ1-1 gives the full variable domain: DVKVTQSSRYLVKRTGEKVFLECVQDMDHENMFWYRQDPGLGLRLIYFSYDVKMKEKGDIPEGYSVSREKKERFSLILESASTNQTSMYLCASSPPSGGNTEAFFGQGTRLTVV.

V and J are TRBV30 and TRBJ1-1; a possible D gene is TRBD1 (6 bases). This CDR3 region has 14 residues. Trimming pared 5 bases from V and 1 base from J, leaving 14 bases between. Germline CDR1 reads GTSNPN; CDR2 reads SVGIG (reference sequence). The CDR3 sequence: CAWCLGGWNTEAFF. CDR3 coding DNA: TGTGCCTGGTGCTTAGGGGGATGGAACACTGAAGCTTTCTTT. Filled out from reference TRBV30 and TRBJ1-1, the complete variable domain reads SQTIHQWPATLVQPVGSPLSLECTVEGTSNPNLYWYRQAAGRGLQLLFYSVGIGQISSEVPQNLSASRPQDRQFILSSKKLLLSDSGFYLCAWCLGGWNTEAFFGQGTRLTVV.